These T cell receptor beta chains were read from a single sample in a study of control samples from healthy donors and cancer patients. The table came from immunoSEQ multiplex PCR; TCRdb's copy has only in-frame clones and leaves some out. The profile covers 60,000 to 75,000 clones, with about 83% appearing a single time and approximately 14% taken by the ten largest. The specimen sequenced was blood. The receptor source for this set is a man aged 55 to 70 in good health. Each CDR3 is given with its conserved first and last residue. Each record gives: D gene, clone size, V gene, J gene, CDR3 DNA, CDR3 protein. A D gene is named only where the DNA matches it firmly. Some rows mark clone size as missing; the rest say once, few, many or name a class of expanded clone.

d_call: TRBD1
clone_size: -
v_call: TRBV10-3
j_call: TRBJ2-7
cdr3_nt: TGTGCCATCAGTGAGACCGGGACAGGGGGCATAGAGCAGTACTTC
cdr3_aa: CAISETGTGGIEQYF

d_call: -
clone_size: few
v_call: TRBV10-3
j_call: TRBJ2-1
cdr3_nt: TGTGCCATCAACGGCCGAGGGGGGGCCGGGCTGGGTGAGCAGTTCTTC
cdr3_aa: CAINGRGGAGLGEQFF

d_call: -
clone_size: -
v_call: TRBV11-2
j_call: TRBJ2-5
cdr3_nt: TGTGCCAGCAGCTTAGGGGTACAAGAGACCCAGTACTTC
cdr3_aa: CASSLGVQETQYF

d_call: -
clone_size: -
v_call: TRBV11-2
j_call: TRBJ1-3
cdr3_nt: TGTGCCAGCAGCTTAAGAGGGGCTCAGGCTGGAAACACCATATATTTT
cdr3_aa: CASSLRGAQAGNTIYF

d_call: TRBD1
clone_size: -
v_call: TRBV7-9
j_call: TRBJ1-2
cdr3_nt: TGTGCCAGCAGCTCTAGCCATACCGGGACAGGGGGCTATGGCTACACCTTC
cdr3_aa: CASSSSHTGTGGYGYTF

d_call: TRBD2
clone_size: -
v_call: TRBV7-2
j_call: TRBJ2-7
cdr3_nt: TGTGCCAGCAGCTTAATAGGGGGGACTAGCGCATACGAGCAGTACTTC
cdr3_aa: CASSLIGGTSAYEQYF

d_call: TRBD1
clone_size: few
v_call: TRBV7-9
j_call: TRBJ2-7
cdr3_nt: TGTGCCAGCAGCCATCCCGGGACAGATCCCTACGAGCAGTACTTC
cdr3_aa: CASSHPGTDPYEQYF

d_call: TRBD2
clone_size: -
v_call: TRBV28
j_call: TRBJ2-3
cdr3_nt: TGTGCCAGCAGTTTTGGCTCAGCGGGAGTTGAAACAGATACGCAGTATTTT
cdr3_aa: CASSFGSAGVETDTQYF

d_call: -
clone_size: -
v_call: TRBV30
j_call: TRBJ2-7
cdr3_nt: TGTGCCGGAATCGGGACCTCCTACGAGCAGTACTTC
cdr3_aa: CAGIGTSYEQYF

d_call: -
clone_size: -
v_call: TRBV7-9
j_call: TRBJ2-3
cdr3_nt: TGTGCCGGAGGAGGCAGGCGAGGGGCCCTAGATACGCAGTATTTT
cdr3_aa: CAGGGRRGALDTQYF

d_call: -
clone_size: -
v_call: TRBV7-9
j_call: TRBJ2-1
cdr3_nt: TGTGCCAGCAGCCCAGCCGGTTTGGGCGATGAGCAGTTCTTC
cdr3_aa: CASSPAGLGDEQFF

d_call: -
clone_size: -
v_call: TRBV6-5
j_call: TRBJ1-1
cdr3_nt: TGTGCCAGCGCTATGACACTTAACACTGAAGCTTTCTTT
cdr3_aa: CASAMTLNTEAFF

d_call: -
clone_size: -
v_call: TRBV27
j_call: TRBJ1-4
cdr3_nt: TGTGCCAGCAGCCAAGAGGCTTATGGGGGGTATGAAAAACTGTTTTTT
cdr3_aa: CASSQEAYGGYEKLFF

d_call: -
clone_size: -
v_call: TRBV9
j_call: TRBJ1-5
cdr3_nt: TGTGCCAGCAGCGCGACTGTGGGTCAGCCCCAGCATTTT
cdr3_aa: CASSATVGQPQHF

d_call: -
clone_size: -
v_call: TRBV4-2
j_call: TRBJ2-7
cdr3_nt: TGTGCCAGCAGCCAAGTAAAGGGAGACTACGAGCAGTACTTC
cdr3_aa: CASSQVKGDYEQYF

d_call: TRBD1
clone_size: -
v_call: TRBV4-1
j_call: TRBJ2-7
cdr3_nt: TGCGCCAGCAGCCAAGGACAGGGGGCTTACGAGCAGTACTTC
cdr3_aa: CASSQGQGAYEQYF

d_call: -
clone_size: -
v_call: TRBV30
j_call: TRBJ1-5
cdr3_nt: TGTGCCTGGAGTGAATTAGCAGTAAATCAGCCCCAGCATTTT
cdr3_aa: CAWSELAVNQPQHF

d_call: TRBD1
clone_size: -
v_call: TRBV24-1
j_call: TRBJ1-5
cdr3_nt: TGTGCCACCAGTGCCGGGACAGGGGGCTATCAGCCCCAGCATTTT
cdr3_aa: CATSAGTGGYQPQHF

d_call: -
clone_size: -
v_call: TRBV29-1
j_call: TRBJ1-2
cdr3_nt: TGCAGCGTAATACAGGGAGGGGGTGGCTACACCTTC
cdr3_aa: CSVIQGGGGYTF

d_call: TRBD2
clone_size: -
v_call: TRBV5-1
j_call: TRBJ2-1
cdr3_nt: TGCGCCAGCAGCCAGCTAGCGGGAGGGTTCAATGAGCAGTTCTTC
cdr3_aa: CASSQLAGGFNEQFF

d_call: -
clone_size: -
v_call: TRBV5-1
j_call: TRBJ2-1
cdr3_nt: TGCGCCAGCAGCTTGGCGGGGGACAGCATCGATCGGTTCTTC
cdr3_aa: CASSLAGDSIDRFF

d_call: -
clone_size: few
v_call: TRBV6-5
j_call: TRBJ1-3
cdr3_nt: TGTGCCAGCAGTTACTCATCAGGGACTGGAAACACCATATATTTT
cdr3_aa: CASSYSSGTGNTIYF

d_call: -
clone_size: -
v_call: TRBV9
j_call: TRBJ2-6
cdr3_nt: TGTGCCAGCAGCGCAGCCCTCTCTGGGGCCAACGTCCTGACTTTC
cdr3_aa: CASSAALSGANVLTF

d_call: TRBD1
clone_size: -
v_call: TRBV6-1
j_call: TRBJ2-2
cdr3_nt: TGTGCCAGCAGTGGCGCGGGACAGGGGAGAGGAACCGGGGAGCTGTTTTTT
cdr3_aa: CASSGAGQGRGTGELFF

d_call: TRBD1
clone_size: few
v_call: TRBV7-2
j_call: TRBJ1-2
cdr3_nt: TGTGCCAGCAGCTCGCACACAGGGGGCAGAGGTGGCTACACCTTC
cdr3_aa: CASSSHTGGRGGYTF

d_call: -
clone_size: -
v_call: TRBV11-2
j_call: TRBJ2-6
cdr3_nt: TGTGCCAGCAGCCTGGGGGTGGGGGCCAACGTCCTGACTTTC
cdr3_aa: CASSLGVGANVLTF

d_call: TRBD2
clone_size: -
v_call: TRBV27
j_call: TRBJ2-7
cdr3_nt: TGTGCCAGTAAGCCCCAGTATAGCGGGAGAGGTTACGAGCAGTACTTC
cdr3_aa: CASKPQYSGRGYEQYF

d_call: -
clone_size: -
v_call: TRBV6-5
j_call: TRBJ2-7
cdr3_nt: TGTGCCAGCAGTTACTCTAGTAGAAATGCCGAGCAGTACTTC
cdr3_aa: CASSYSSRNAEQYF

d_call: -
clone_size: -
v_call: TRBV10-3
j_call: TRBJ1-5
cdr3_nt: TGTGCCATCAGTGAGTCGAAGGTGGGGGGGCTAGGTCAGCCCCAGCATTTT
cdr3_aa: CAISESKVGGLGQPQHF

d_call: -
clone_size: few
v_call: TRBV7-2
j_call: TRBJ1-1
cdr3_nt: TGTGCCAGCAGCTTTAACTCGAGGAACACTGAAGCTTTCTTT
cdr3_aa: CASSFNSRNTEAFF

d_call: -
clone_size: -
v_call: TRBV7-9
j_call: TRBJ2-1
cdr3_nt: TGTGCCAGCAGCGCGGACCCCGGCTCCTACAATGAGCAGTTCTTC
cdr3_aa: CASSADPGSYNEQFF

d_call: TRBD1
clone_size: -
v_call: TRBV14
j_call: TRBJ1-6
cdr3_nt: TGTGCCAGCAGCCGGACAGGAAATAATTCACCCCTCCACTTT
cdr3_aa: CASSRTGNNSPLHF

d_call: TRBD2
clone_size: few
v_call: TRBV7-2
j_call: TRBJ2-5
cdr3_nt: TGTGCCAGCAGTCAAGATGGACTAGCGTTTCAAGAGACCCAGTACTTC
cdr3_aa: CASSQDGLAFQETQYF

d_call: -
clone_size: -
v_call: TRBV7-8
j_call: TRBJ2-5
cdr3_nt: TGTGCCAGCAGCTCTGGCCGGCGGGAGACCCAGTACTTC
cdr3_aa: CASSSGRRETQYF

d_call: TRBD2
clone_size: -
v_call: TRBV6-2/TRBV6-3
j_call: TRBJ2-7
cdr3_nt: TGTGCCAGCAGCCTACTAGCGGGAGGGTACGAGCAGTACTTC
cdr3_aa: CASSLLAGGYEQYF